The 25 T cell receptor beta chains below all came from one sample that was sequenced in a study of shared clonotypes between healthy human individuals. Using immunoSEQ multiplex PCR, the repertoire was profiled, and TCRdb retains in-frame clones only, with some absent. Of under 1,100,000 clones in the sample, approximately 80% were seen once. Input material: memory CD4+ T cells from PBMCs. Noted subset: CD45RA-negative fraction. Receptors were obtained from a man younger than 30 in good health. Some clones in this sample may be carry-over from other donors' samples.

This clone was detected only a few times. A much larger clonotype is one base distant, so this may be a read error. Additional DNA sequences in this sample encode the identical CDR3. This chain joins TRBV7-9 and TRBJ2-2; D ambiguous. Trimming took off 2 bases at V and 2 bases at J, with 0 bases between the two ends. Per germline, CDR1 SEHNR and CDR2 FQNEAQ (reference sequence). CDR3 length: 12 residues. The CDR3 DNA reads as TGTGCCAGCAGCTTAAACACCGGGGAGCTGTTTTTT. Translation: CASSLNTGELFF. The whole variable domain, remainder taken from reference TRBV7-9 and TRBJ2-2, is DTGVSQNPRHKITKRGQNVTFRCDPISEHNRLYWYRQTLGQGPEFLTYFQNEAQLEKSRLLSDRFSAERPKGSFSTLEIQRTEQGDSAMYLCASSLNTGELFFGEGSRLTVL.

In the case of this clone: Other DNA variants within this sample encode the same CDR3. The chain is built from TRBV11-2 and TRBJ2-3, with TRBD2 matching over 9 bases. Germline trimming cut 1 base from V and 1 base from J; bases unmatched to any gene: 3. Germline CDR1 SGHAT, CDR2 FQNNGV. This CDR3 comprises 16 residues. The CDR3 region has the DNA TGTGCCAGCAGCTTAGGTCGACTAGCGGGCACAGATACGCAGTATTTT. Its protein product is CASSLGRLAGTDTQYF.

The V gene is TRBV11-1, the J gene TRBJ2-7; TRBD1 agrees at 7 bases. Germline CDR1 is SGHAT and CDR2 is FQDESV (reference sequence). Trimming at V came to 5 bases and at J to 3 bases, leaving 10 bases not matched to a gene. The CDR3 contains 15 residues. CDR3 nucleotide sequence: TGTGCCAGCAGCCCTGACAGGGCTGGAGGCTACGAGCAGTACTTC. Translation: CASSPDRAGGYEQYF.

The CDR3 DNA sequence: TGTGCCAGCTCACCCCGAGCGGGGGAGACCCAGTACTTC. Its protein is CASSPRAGETQYF. This chain links TRBV18 with TRBJ2-5, with 7 bases identical to TRBD2. The CDR3 is made up of 13 amino acids. V shed 3 bases and J 5 bases; nucleotides not matched to a gene: 3. The germline gives CDR1 KGHSH, CDR2 LQKENI.

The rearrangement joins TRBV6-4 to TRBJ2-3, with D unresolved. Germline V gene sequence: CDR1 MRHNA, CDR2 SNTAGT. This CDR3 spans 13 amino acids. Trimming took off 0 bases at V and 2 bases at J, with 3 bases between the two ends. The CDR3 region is CASSDSITDTQYF. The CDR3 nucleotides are TGTGCCAGCAGTGACTCGATCACAGATACGCAGTATTTT.

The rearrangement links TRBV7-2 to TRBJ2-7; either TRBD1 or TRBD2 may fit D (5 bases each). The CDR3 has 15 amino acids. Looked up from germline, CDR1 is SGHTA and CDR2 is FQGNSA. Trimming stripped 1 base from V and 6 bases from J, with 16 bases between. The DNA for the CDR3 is TGTGCCAGCAGCTTAGGGTACAGGACTGGTCGCGAGCAGTACTTC. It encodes CASSLGYRTGREQYF.

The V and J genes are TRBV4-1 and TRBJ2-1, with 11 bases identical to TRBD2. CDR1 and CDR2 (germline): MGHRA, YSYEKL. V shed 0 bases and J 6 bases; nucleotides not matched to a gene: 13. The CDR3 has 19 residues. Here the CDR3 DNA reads TGCGCCAGCAGCCAAGATACCCGTAGCGGGAGGGCCTTCGTCAATGAGCAGTTCTTC. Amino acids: CASSQDTRSGRAFVNEQFF.

The chain's CDR3 is CASSFNRDSGNTIYF. The CDR3 DNA reads TGTGCCAGCAGTTTTAACAGGGACTCTGGAAACACCATATATTTT. The J gene is TRBJ1-3, the V gene TRBV27; the D gene is possibly TRBD1 (6 bases). Germline V gene sequence: CDR1 MNHEY, CDR2 SMNVEV (reference sequence). V lost 3 bases and J lost 0, with 9 bases in between. CDR3 length: 15 residues.

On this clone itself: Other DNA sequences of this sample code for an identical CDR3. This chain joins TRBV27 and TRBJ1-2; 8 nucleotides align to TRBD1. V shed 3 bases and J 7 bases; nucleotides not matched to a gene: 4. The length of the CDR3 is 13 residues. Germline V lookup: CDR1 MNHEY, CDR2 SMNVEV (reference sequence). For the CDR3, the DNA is TGTGCCAGCAGTTTCCCAGGGGGCGTTGGCTACACCTTC. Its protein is CASSFPGGVGYTF.

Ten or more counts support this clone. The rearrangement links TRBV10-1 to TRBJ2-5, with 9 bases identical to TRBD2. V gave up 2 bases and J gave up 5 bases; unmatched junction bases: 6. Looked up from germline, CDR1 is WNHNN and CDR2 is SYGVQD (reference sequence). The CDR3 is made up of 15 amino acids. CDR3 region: CASSEGGRAWETQYF. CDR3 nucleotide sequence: TGCGCCAGCAGTGAGGGCGGGAGGGCCTGGGAGACCCAGTACTTC.

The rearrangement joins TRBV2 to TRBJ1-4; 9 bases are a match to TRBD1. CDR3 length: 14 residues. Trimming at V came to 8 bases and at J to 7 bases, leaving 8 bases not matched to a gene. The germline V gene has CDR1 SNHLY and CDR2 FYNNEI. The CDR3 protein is CASDSTGGSEKLFF. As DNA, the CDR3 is TGTGCCAGCGACTCGACAGGGGGGTCTGAAAAACTGTTTTTT.

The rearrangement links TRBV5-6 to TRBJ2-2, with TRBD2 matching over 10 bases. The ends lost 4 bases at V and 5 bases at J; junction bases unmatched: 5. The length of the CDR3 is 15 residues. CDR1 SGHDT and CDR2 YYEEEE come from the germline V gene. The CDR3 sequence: CASSTTSGKTGELFF. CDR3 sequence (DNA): TGTGCCAGCAGCACCACTAGCGGGAAGACCGGGGAGCTGTTTTTT.

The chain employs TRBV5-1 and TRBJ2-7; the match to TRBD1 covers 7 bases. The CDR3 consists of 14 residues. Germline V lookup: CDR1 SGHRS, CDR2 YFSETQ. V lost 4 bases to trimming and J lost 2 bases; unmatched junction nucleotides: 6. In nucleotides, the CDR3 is TGCGCCAGCAGCGGTAGGACAGGTACCTACGAGCAGTACTTC. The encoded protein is CASSGRTGTYEQYF. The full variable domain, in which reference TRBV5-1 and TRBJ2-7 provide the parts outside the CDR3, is KAGVTQTPRYLIKTRGQQVTLSCSPISGHRSVSWYQQTPGQGLQFLFEYFSETQRNKGNFPGRFSGRQFSNSRSEMNVSTLELGDSALYLCASSGRTGTYEQYFGPGTRLTVT.

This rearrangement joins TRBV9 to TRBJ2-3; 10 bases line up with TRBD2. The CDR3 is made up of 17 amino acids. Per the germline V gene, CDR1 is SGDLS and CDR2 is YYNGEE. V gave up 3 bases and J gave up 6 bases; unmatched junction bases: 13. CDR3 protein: CASSEAPGTSARDTQYF. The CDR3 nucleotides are TGTGCCAGCAGCGAAGCACCTGGGACTAGCGCGAGGGATACGCAGTATTTT.

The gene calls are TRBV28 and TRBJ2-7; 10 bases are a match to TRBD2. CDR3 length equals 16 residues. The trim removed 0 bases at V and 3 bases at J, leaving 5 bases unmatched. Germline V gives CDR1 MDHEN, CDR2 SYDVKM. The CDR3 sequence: CASSLWRTSGSYEQYF. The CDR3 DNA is TGTGCCAGCAGTTTATGGAGGACTAGCGGAAGCTACGAGCAGTACTTC.

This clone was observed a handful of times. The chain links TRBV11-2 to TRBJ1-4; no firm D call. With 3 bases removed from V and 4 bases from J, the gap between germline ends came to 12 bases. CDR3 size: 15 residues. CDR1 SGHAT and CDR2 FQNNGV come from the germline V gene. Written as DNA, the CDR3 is TGTGCCAGCAGCTTTAAGACCGCCGTTAATGAAAAACTGTTTTTT. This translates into CASSFKTAVNEKLFF. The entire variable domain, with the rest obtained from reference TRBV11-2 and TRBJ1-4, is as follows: EAGVAQSPRYKIIEKRQSVAFWCNPISGHATLYWYQQILGQGPKLLIQFQNNGVVDDSQLPKDRFSAERLKGVDSTLKIQPAKLEDSAVYLCASSFKTAVNEKLFFGSGTQLSVL.

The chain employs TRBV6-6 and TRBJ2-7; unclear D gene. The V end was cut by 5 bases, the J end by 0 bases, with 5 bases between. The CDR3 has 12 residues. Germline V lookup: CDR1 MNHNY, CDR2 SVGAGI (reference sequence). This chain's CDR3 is CASSPYSYEQYF. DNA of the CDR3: TGTGCCAGCAGTCCCTACTCCTACGAGCAGTACTTC.

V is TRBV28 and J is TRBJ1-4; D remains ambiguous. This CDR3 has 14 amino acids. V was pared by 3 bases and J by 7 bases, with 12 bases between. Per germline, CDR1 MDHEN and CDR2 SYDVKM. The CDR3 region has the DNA TGTGCCAGCAGTTTCAGGTCTTTGGGTGAAAAACTGTTTTTT. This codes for CASSFRSLGEKLFF. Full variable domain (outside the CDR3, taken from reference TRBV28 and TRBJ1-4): DVKVTQSSRYLVKRTGEKVFLECVQDMDHENMFWYRQDPGLGLRLIYFSYDVKMKEKGDIPEGYSVSREKKERFSLILESASTNQTSMYLCASSFRSLGEKLFFGSGTQLSVL.

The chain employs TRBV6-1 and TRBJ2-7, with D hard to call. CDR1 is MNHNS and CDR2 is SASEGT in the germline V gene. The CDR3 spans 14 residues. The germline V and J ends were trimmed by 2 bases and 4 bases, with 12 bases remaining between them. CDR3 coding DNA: TGTGCCAGCAGTGAATCGGCAGGTGGGTACGAGCAGTACTTC. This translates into CASSESAGGYEQYF.

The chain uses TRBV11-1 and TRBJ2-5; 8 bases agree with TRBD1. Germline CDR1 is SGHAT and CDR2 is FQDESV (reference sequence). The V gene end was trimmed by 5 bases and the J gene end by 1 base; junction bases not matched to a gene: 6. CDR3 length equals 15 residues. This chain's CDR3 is CASSPPGQGQETQYF. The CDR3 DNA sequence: TGTGCCAGCAGCCCCCCAGGACAGGGCCAAGAGACCCAGTACTTC.

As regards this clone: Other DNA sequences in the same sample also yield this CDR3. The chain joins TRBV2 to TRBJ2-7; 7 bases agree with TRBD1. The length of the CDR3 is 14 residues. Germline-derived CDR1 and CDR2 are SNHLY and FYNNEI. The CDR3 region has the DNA TGTGCAAGCGCCCTCTACAGGGGCCAATACGAGCAGTACTTC. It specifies CASALYRGQYEQYF. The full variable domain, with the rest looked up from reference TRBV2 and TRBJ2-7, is EPEVTQTPSHQVTQMGQEVILRCVPISNHLYFYWYRQILGQKVEFLVSFYNNEISEKSEIFDDQFSVERPDGSNFTLKIRSTKLEDSAMYFCASALYRGQYEQYFGPGTRLTVT.

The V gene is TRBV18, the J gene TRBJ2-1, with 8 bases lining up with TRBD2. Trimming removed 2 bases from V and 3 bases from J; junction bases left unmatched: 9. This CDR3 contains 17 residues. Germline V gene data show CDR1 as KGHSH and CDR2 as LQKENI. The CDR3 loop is CASSPVASGSFYNEQFF. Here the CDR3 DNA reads TGTGCCAGCTCACCAGTAGCGAGCGGGAGTTTCTACAATGAGCAGTTCTTC.

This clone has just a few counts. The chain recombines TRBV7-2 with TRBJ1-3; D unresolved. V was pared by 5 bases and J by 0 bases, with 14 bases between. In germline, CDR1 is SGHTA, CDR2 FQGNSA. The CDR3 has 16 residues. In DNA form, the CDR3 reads TGTGCCAGCAGCCCGAGGCACGCTACCTCTGGAAACACCATATATTTT. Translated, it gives CASSPRHATSGNTIYF.

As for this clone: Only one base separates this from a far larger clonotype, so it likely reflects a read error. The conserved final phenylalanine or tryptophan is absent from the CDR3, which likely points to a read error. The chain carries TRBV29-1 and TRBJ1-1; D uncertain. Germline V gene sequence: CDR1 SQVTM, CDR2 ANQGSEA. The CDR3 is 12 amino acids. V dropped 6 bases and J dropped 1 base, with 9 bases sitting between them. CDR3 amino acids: CSVSEGNTEAFV. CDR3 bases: TGCAGCGTATCCGAGGGGAACACTGAAGCTTTCGTT.

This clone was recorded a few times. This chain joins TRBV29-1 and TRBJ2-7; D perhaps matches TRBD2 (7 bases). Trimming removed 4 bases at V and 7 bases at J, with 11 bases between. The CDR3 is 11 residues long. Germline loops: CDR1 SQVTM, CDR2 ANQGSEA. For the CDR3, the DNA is TGCAGCGTTGTCAGGGGAGGGGAGCAGTACTTC. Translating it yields CSVVRGGEQYF.